Listed below are T cell receptor beta chains from one sample, sequenced in a study of blood T cell repertoires in COVID-19. Some clones are missing from TCRdb's copy, which holds only in-frame ones; the method was immunoSEQ multiplex PCR. The data hold about 9,300 clones, with around 90% observed a single time. Input material: peripheral blood. The receptor source for this set is a woman aged 45-65 years with active COVID-19. Each CDR3 is given with its conserved first and last residue. A D gene is named only where the DNA matches it firmly. Rows may omit the clone size; those that give it use once, few, many or a size class.

CDR3aa: CASSVGGLNQPQHF
CDR3nt: TGTGCCAGCAGCGTAGGAGGGCTCAATCAGCCCCAGCATTTT
len: 14
d_gene: -
v_gene: TRBV9
abundance: -
j_gene: TRBJ1-5

CDR3aa: CATAGTGSEKLFF
CDR3nt: TGTGCCACCGCCGGGACAGGGAGTGAAAAACTGTTTTTT
len: 13
d_gene: TRBD1
v_gene: TRBV2
abundance: -
j_gene: TRBJ1-4

CDR3aa: CSVASSGSETQYF
CDR3nt: TGCAGCGTGGCTTCTTCCGGGAGCGAGACCCAGTACTTC
len: 13
d_gene: -
v_gene: TRBV29-1
abundance: -
j_gene: TRBJ2-5

CDR3aa: CASRLRAPGKLFF
CDR3nt: TGTGCCAGCAGACTCAGGGCCCCTGGAAAACTGTTTTTT
len: 13
d_gene: -
v_gene: TRBV28
abundance: -
j_gene: TRBJ1-4

CDR3aa: CAWSGGQGNSPLHF
CDR3nt: TGTGCCTGGAGTGGGGGACAGGGTAATTCACCCCTCCACTTT
len: 14
d_gene: TRBD1
v_gene: TRBV30
abundance: -
j_gene: TRBJ1-6

CDR3aa: CASSETSGYTQYF
CDR3nt: TGTGCCAGCAGCGAGACTAGCGGTTATACGCAGTATTTT
len: 13
d_gene: TRBD2
v_gene: TRBV9
abundance: -
j_gene: TRBJ2-3

CDR3aa: CASSLETGRNTGELFF
CDR3nt: TGTGCCAGCAGCCTAGAGACAGGGCGGAACACCGGGGAGCTGTTTTTT
len: 16
d_gene: TRBD1
v_gene: TRBV7-8
abundance: -
j_gene: TRBJ2-2

CDR3aa: CAIRTGDNQPQHF
CDR3nt: TGTGCCATCCGGACAGGAGATAATCAGCCCCAGCATTTT
len: 13
d_gene: TRBD1
v_gene: TRBV12-3/TRBV12-4
abundance: -
j_gene: TRBJ1-5

CDR3aa: CASSIGQGAKYGYTF
CDR3nt: TGTGCCAGTAGTATTGGACAGGGGGCGAAGTATGGCTACACCTTC
len: 15
d_gene: TRBD1
v_gene: TRBV19
abundance: -
j_gene: TRBJ1-2

CDR3aa: CASSPGVLTSGQETQYF
CDR3nt: TGTGCCAGCAGCCCCGGGGTCCTGACTAGCGGTCAAGAGACCCAGTACTTC
len: 17
d_gene: TRBD2
v_gene: TRBV7-2
abundance: -
j_gene: TRBJ2-5

CDR3aa: CSVNTNYGYTF
CDR3nt: TGCAGCGTTAACACCAACTATGGCTACACCTTC
len: 11
d_gene: -
v_gene: TRBV29-1
abundance: few
j_gene: TRBJ1-2

CDR3aa: CAISQGHQGLNYNEQFF
CDR3nt: TGTGCCATCAGCCAGGGACATCAAGGGTTAAACTACAATGAGCAGTTCTTC
len: 17
d_gene: -
v_gene: TRBV10-3
abundance: -
j_gene: TRBJ2-1

CDR3aa: CASSLSPGTGNTEAFF
CDR3nt: TGTGCCAGCAGTTTATCTCCAGGCACAGGCAACACTGAAGCTTTCTTT
len: 16
d_gene: -
v_gene: TRBV27
abundance: -
j_gene: TRBJ1-1

CDR3aa: CASSPPGRALTGANVLTF
CDR3nt: TGTGCCAGCTCACCCCCAGGGAGGGCACTCACTGGGGCCAACGTCCTGACTTTC
len: 18
d_gene: TRBD2
v_gene: TRBV28
abundance: -
j_gene: TRBJ2-6

CDR3aa: CASSLTPGTAEAFF
CDR3nt: TGTGCCAGCAGCTTAACCCCCGGGACAGCGGAAGCTTTCTTT
len: 14
d_gene: TRBD1
v_gene: TRBV7-3
abundance: -
j_gene: TRBJ1-1

CDR3aa: CASSGVGQGSHGYTF
CDR3nt: TGTGCCAGCAGCGGCGTCGGACAGGGATCCCATGGCTACACCTTC
len: 15
d_gene: TRBD1
v_gene: TRBV28
abundance: -
j_gene: TRBJ1-2

CDR3aa: CASSQQGTGRKSNQPQHF
CDR3nt: TGCGCCAGCAGTCAGCAAGGGACAGGGAGGAAGAGCAATCAGCCCCAGCATTTT
len: 18
d_gene: TRBD1
v_gene: TRBV23-1
abundance: -
j_gene: TRBJ1-5

CDR3aa: CASNMSPDHLEQYF
CDR3nt: TGTGCCAGCAACATGTCCCCCGATCATCTCGAGCAGTACTTC
len: 14
d_gene: -
v_gene: TRBV2
abundance: few
j_gene: TRBJ2-7

CDR3aa: CASSLAYRDTSNYGYTF
CDR3nt: TGTGCCAGCAGCTTAGCGTATAGGGACACCTCTAACTATGGCTACACCTTC
len: 17
d_gene: -
v_gene: TRBV7-9
abundance: -
j_gene: TRBJ1-2

CDR3aa: CASSHRDLTYEQYF
CDR3nt: TGTGCCAGCAGCCACCGGGACTTGACCTACGAGCAGTACTTC
len: 14
d_gene: -
v_gene: TRBV3-1/TRBV3-2
abundance: -
j_gene: TRBJ2-7

CDR3aa: CASSLVQQGNYGYTF
CDR3nt: TGCGCCAGCAGCCTTGTTCAACAGGGGAACTATGGCTACACCTTC
len: 15
d_gene: TRBD1
v_gene: TRBV4-1
abundance: -
j_gene: TRBJ1-2

CDR3aa: CASSLGLATSYEQYF
CDR3nt: TGTGCCAGCAGTTTAGGACTAGCTACATCCTACGAGCAGTACTTC
len: 15
d_gene: TRBD2
v_gene: TRBV28
abundance: -
j_gene: TRBJ2-7

CDR3aa: CASSLDGTAYVGTEAFF
CDR3nt: TGTGCCAGCAGTTTAGACGGGACTGCCTATGTAGGCACTGAAGCTTTCTTT
len: 17
d_gene: -
v_gene: TRBV28
abundance: -
j_gene: TRBJ1-1

CDR3aa: CASSSLGGSANTGELFF
CDR3nt: TGTGCCAGCAGCTCCCTCGGCGGGTCAGCTAACACCGGGGAGCTGTTTTTT
len: 17
d_gene: -
v_gene: TRBV9
abundance: -
j_gene: TRBJ2-2

CDR3aa: CASSATSRGAFF
CDR3nt: TGTGCCAGCAGCGCCACTTCAAGAGGGGCTTTCTTT
len: 12
d_gene: -
v_gene: TRBV2
abundance: once
j_gene: TRBJ1-1

CDR3aa: CASSEGGEKAFF
CDR3nt: TGTGCCAGCAGTGAAGGGGGGGAGAAAGCTTTCTTT
len: 12
d_gene: -
v_gene: TRBV9
abundance: -
j_gene: TRBJ1-1

CDR3aa: CAWIGQGDGGYTF
CDR3nt: TGTGCCTGGATTGGACAGGGGGACGGTGGCTACACCTTC
len: 13
d_gene: TRBD1
v_gene: TRBV30
abundance: -
j_gene: TRBJ1-2